The entry below gives a single T cell receptor beta chain sequence along with its context. The data originate from a study of T cell responses to AZD1222 COVID-19 vaccine. The CDR3 is 15 amino acids. Germline assignment: CDR1 SGHKS and CDR2 YYEKEE (reference sequence). With 0 bases removed from V and 7 bases from J, the gap between germline ends came to 14 bases. Profiled with immunoSEQ multiplex PCR; TCRdb holds only in-frame clones, not every one. The table lists 89,000 or so clones, about 90% of them singletons. The genes are TRBV5-5 and TRBJ1-5; maybe TRBD1 (6 bases). The sample here was peripheral blood, taken on day 0 of AZD1222 vaccination. This receptor was identified in an adult in good health. This CDR3 is CASSLEGGRSQPQHF. For the CDR3, the DNA is TGTGCCAGCAGCTTGGAGGGGGGTCGGTCGCAGCCCCAGCATTTT.